This passage covers 22 T cell receptor beta chains from one sample sequenced in a study of CD8 T cells in ankylosing spondylitis. Using its own MiXCR run on the 5' RACE reads, TCRdb lists one record per CDR3 protein. The repertoire holds about 110,000 distinct CDR3 sequences, more than 20% seen once, with about 12% in the top ten. Material for sequencing was synovial fluid, either unsorted or a sorted T cell fraction (not recorded which). The receptors here all came from a male donor with ankylosing spondylitis.

The chain recombines TRBV5-5 with TRBJ1-4, with D possibly TRBD1 on 5 matching bases. Germline assignment: CDR1 SGHKS and CDR2 YYEKEE (reference sequence). V lost 3 bases to trimming and J lost 5 bases, with 11 bases between them. CDR3 length: 14 residues. The chain's CDR3 is CASSSGQGNEKLFF. DNA for the CDR3: TGTGCCAGCAGCTCTGGCCAGGGAAATGAAAAACTGTTTTTT.

This clonotype was observed many times. This sequence joins TRBV10-2 and TRBJ2-5; no reliable D call. CDR1 is WSHSY and CDR2 is SAAADI in the germline V gene. Trimming pared 2 bases from V and 5 bases from J, leaving 6 bases between. The CDR3 length is 12 residues. The CDR3 here is CASSEVGETQYF. The CDR3 DNA reads as TGCGCCAGCAGTGAGGTGGGGGAGACCCAGTACTTC.

The chain couples TRBV11-2 to TRBJ2-5, with a weak D call TRBD2 (6 bases). The CDR3 extends over 13 amino acids. V was pared by 8 bases and J by 2 bases, with 12 bases between. Germline assignment: CDR1 SGHAT and CDR2 FQNNGV. This CDR3 is CASLRERQETQYF. CDR3 nucleotides: TGTGCCAGCCTACGGGAGAGACAAGAGACCCAGTACTTC.

CDR3 protein: CASSVGLGTYNEQFF. CDR3 sequence (DNA): TGTGCCAGCAGCGTAGGCCTAGGAACCTACAATGAGCAGTTCTTC. The chain employs TRBV9 and TRBJ2-1; D is uncertain. The CDR3 contains 15 residues. Germline values: CDR1 SGDLS, CDR2 YYNGEE. V was pared by 0 bases and J by 2 bases, with 9 bases between.

The chain carries TRBV15 and TRBJ2-1, with D perhaps TRBD1 (5 bases). The CDR3 loop spans 13 amino acids. Germline loops: CDR1 LNHNV, CDR2 YYDKDF (reference sequence). V lost 2 bases to trimming and J lost 13 bases, with 15 bases between them. The CDR3 DNA is TGTGCCACCAGCAGAAGGGGCTGGTTAGAACAGTTCTTC. It translates to CATSRRGWLEQFF.

This clonotype came up a few times. This chain uses TRBV27 with TRBJ2-1; D may be TRBD1 (5 bases). The germline V gene encodes CDR1 MNHEY and CDR2 SMNVEV (reference sequence). The CDR3 is made up of 12 amino acids. Trimming pared 2 bases from V and 8 bases from J, leaving 7 bases between. The CDR3 spells CASSLARDEQFF. The CDR3 bases are TGTGCCAGCAGTTTAGCCAGGGATGAGCAGTTCTTC.

This clonotype was observed a handful of times. The chain is built from TRBV15 and TRBJ1-5; no reliable D call. Germline V gene lookup returns CDR1 LNHNV and CDR2 YYDKDF (reference sequence). V lost 0 bases and J 2 bases, leaving 5 bases between the germline ends. The CDR3 extends over 14 amino acids. The CDR3 nucleotides are TGTGCCACCAGCAGAGATAAGGGCAATCAGCCCCAGCATTTT. It specifies CATSRDKGNQPQHF.

This sequence joins TRBV12-3 or TRBV12-4 and TRBJ2-1; D might be TRBD2 (6 bases). Trimming cost V 5 bases and J 3 bases, with 17 bases left between them. The CDR3 contains 16 residues. The CDR3 DNA reads as TGTGCCAGCAGTCCCGGGGGTAGCGGCAACTACAATGAGCAGTTCTTC. Translating gives CASSPGGSGNYNEQFF.

The rearrangement links TRBV2 to TRBJ2-7; D is ambiguous. V shed 4 bases and J shed 3 bases, with 7 bases lying between them. The CDR3 extends over 12 amino acids. CDR1 and CDR2 (germline): SNHLY, FYNNEI. The DNA of the CDR3 is TGTGCCAGCAGTGTCTGGATCTACGAGCAGTACTTC. Its translation is CASSVWIYEQYF.

This clonotype was detected only a few times. CDR3 sequence reads: CASSLGRGANVLTF. The CDR3 coding sequence is TGTGCCAGCAGCTTGGGTCGTGGGGCCAACGTCCTGACTTTC. The rearrangement links TRBV5-4 to TRBJ2-6; unclear D gene. V was cut by 0 bases and J by 3 bases, with 4 bases left in between. Germline CDR1 is SGHNT and CDR2 is YYREEE (reference sequence). The CDR3 runs to 14 residues.

This clonotype was found a few times. This chain uses TRBV7-2 with TRBJ2-7, with unresolved D. This CDR3 region has 15 residues. Germline V gene data show CDR1 as SGHTA and CDR2 as FQGNSA. Trimming pared 1 base from V and 0 bases from J, leaving 10 bases between. CDR3 loop: CASSLVGWNSYEQYF. As DNA, the CDR3 is TGTGCCAGCAGCTTAGTAGGGTGGAACTCCTACGAGCAGTACTTC.

The gene calls are TRBV20-1 and TRBJ1-5, with D possibly TRBD1 on 5 matching bases. The CDR3 is 16 amino acids. Trimming shortened V by 6 bases and J by 2 bases, and 20 bases separated the two germline ends. Germline V CDR1 and CDR2: DFQATT, SNEGSKA (reference sequence). The DNA of the CDR3 is TGCAGTGCGGGAGTAGGGGAGCTGAGGGGCAATCAGCCCCAGCATTTT. This sequence encodes CSAGVGELRGNQPQHF.

The table lists this clonotype with a few counts. The J gene is TRBJ2-2, the V gene TRBV20-1; no firm D call. The V and J ends lost 4 bases and 4 bases respectively, with 7 bases between them. CDR1 and CDR2 (germline): DFQATT, SNEGSKA (reference sequence). The CDR3 covers 12 residues. The CDR3 sequence is CSATLVTGELFF. CDR3 bases: TGCAGTGCTACTTTAGTCACCGGGGAGCTGTTTTTT.

This clonotype occurred many times. V gene TRBV3-1 combines with J gene TRBJ2-3, with D perhaps matching TRBD1 (6 bases). The V gene's germline CDR1 is LGHDT and CDR2 YNNKEL (reference sequence). This CDR3 has 14 residues. The V end lost 4 bases, the J end lost 6 bases, and 14 bases lay between the germline ends. The CDR3 sequence: CASSLREQGDTQYF. CDR3 in DNA: TGTGCCAGCAGCCTGAGGGAGCAGGGGGATACGCAGTATTTT.

This chain connects TRBV20-1 to TRBJ2-5; D may correspond to TRBD1 or TRBD2 (6 bases each). The CDR3 extends over 17 amino acids. The germline V and J ends were trimmed by 0 bases and 3 bases, with 20 bases remaining between them. CDR1 is DFQATT and CDR2 is SNEGSKA in the germline V gene (reference sequence). CDR3 loop: CSARDSGRQDFEETQYF. Written as DNA, the CDR3 is TGCAGTGCTAGAGATTCCGGGAGACAGGATTTTGAAGAGACCCAGTACTTC.

This clonotype was counted a few times. The rearrangement uses TRBV20-1 and TRBJ1-2; perhaps TRBD1 as D (6 bases). The CDR3 loop spans 12 amino acids. V lost 4 bases and J 7 bases, leaving 13 bases between the germline ends. Germline V gene data show CDR1 as DFQATT and CDR2 as SNEGSKA (reference sequence). In nucleotides, the CDR3 is TGCAGTGCTAACCCCCAGGGGTCTGGCTACACCTTC. It is translated as CSANPQGSGYTF.

This clonotype was seen a few times. The rearrangement uses TRBV20-1 and TRBJ2-7, with 7 bases matching TRBD1. The CDR3 covers 14 residues. Germline lookup yields CDR1 DFQATT and CDR2 SNEGSKA (reference sequence). V lost 1 base and J lost 2; bases outside the gene matches: 5. CDR3 residues: CSARGLQGAYEQYF. CDR3 DNA sequence: TGCAGTGCTAGAGGACTTCAGGGGGCCTACGAGCAGTACTTC.

This clonotype came up a few times. V gene TRBV12-3 or TRBV12-4 combines with J gene TRBJ2-1; 7 bases match TRBD2. V lost 2 bases to trimming and J lost 0 bases; unmatched junction nucleotides: 4. The length of the CDR3 is 16 residues. CDR3: CASSLRSGISYNEQFF. The CDR3 DNA is TGTGCCAGCAGTTTAAGAAGCGGGATCTCCTACAATGAGCAGTTCTTC.

In this sample, this clonotype turned up many times. The V call is TRBV20-1, the J call TRBJ1-5; a possible D gene is TRBD1 (6 bases). The V gene's germline CDR1 is DFQATT and CDR2 SNEGSKA (reference sequence). This CDR3 contains 13 residues. Trimming took 6 bases from V and 2 from J, leaving 11 bases between them. CDR3 coding DNA: TGCAGTGCAGGGGGGGATGGCAATCAGCCCCAGCATTTT. Its protein product is CSAGGDGNQPQHF.

This chain uses TRBV29-1 with TRBJ2-7; TRBD1 is a possible D gene (6 bases). This CDR3 region has 13 residues. Germline loops: CDR1 SQVTM, CDR2 ANQGSEA. V was trimmed by 6 bases and J by 0 bases, leaving 12 bases between them. The CDR3 nucleotides are TGCAGCGTCACAGGGTTTCTCTCCTACGAGCAGTACTTC. This gives the protein CSVTGFLSYEQYF.

The chain joins TRBV12-3 or TRBV12-4 to TRBJ1-3, with unresolved D. V lost 2 bases and J 6 bases, leaving 8 bases between the germline ends. This CDR3 is 13 amino acids long. The CDR3 nucleotides are TGTGCCAGCAGTTTAAGCACCTCAAACACCATATATTTT. It codes for CASSLSTSNTIYF.

The chain has TRBV11-2 and TRBJ2-7; 11 nucleotides agree with TRBD2. The CDR3 is made up of 15 amino acids. The V gene's germline CDR1 is SGHAT and CDR2 FQNNGV. V gave up 0 bases and J gave up 4 bases; unmatched junction bases: 2. Here the CDR3 reads CASSLDLAGGYEQYF. CDR3 nucleotides: TGTGCCAGCAGCTTAGACCTAGCGGGGGGATACGAGCAGTACTTC. The whole variable domain, filled in from reference TRBV11-2 and TRBJ2-7, reads EAGVAQSPRYKIIEKRQSVAFWCNPISGHATLYWYQQILGQGPKLLIQFQNNGVVDDSQLPKDRFSAERLKGVDSTLKIQPAKLEDSAVYLCASSLDLAGGYEQYFGPGTRLTVT.